Sequencing of this TCR beta chain was carried out in a study of blood T cell repertoires in COVID-19. Study-wide context: Collection of acute and convalescent COVID-19 samples took place in the United States, Italy and Spain.

Per the original data handling: Nucleated cell number was recorded as an estimate derived from reference gene primer amplification. Sequenced by immunoSEQ multiplex PCR; TCRdb stores in-frame clones only, minus some. V and J calls and clone size are copied from that table; D and trimming were computed from the DNA. The sample gives over 85,000 clones, 80% to 90% of which show up once; approximately 16% is in the top ten. The CDR3 extends over 15 amino acids. Germline-derived CDR1 and CDR2 are SNHLY and FYNNEI. J lost 2 bases, V lost 5 bases, and 5 bases had no gene match. The source is a woman in her sixties or seventies with acute or convalescent COVID-19. Sequences were obtained from peripheral blood. V usage is TRBV2 and J usage is TRBJ1-5, with 8 bases identical to TRBD1. This CDR3 reads CASSTDRGGNQPQHF. The DNA for the CDR3 is TGTGCCAGCAGTACCGACAGGGGTGGCAATCAGCCCCAGCATTTT.